This T cell receptor (beta chain) was identified during a study of T cells in Graves' hyperthyroidism and ophthalmopathy. Extraction of PBMCs used about 9.2 ml of fresh peripheral blood. The CDR3 is made up of 15 amino acids. The ends were cut back, 2 bases at V and 7 bases at J, with 12 bases in the middle. Germline V gene lookup returns CDR1 MNHEY and CDR2 SMNVEV (reference sequence). RNA transcripts yielded amplified TCR beta CDR3 regions. When the TCR CDR3 underwent first-round RT-PCR, the HTBI primer set was used. TCRdb called the multiplex PCR reads again in MiXCR, with one record for every CDR3 protein. This table has about 640,000 distinct CDR3 sequences, under 25% appearing once.

Specimen: blood. This chain uses TRBV27 with TRBJ1-6; unclear D gene. This receptor was obtained from a man aged 30 to 39 with Graves' ophthalmopathy. Written as DNA, the CDR3 is TGTGCCAGCAGTTTAGGCTCCCCGGAAAATTCACCCCTCCACTTT. This encodes CASSLGSPENSPLHF.